The 2 T cell receptor beta chains reported below all come from one sample, sequenced in a study of T cell repertoires in cytomegalovirus infection. TCRdb independently ran MiXCR on the reads; one entry per CDR3 protein. Here the sample spans about 83,000 distinct CDR3 sequences, around 49% being singletons. Antigen specificity for these receptors is unknown. The sequencing here drew on CD8+ T cells from cultured PBMCs, taken from culture after CMV antigen stimulation. The receptor set was obtained from a human donor in good health (CMV status not recorded). Some clones in this sample may be carry-over from other donors' samples.

The chain joins TRBV13 to TRBJ2-1; no reliable D call. This CDR3 has 12 residues. Germline CDR1 and CDR2: PRHDT and FYEKMQ (reference sequence). Trimming took off 1 base at V and 9 bases at J, with 7 bases between the two ends. The CDR3 region has the DNA TGTGCCAGCAGCTTAGAATTTAGTGAGCAGTTCTTC. Its translation: CASSLEFSEQFF.

The chain links TRBV6-2 or TRBV6-3 to TRBJ2-7, with 10 bases fitting TRBD2. CDR3 size: 15 residues. CDR1 and CDR2 from the germline V gene are MNHEY and SVGEGT. With 6 bases clipped from V and 4 bases from J, the junction kept 9 bases outside the gene matches. The CDR3 region is CASSSLAGVGYEQYF. The CDR3 DNA sequence: TGTGCCAGCAGCAGCCTAGCGGGAGTAGGGTACGAGCAGTACTTC.